Given below is one TCR beta chain in context. The record originates from a study of blood T cell repertoires in COVID-19. In the study overall: The study drew acute and convalescent COVID-19 samples from the United States, Italy and Spain. Nucleic acid was either cDNA or gDNA, and it came from T cells, B-cell-depleted T cells, or PBMCs.

The CDR3 covers 15 residues. CDR1 is SNHLY, CDR2 FYNNEI, per germline. With 6 bases clipped from V and 5 bases from J, the junction kept 8 bases outside the gene matches. Authors' methods: Using reference gene primer amplification, nucleated cell counts were estimated. Here immunoSEQ multiplex PCR was the method, and the copy in TCRdb shows in-frame clones only, minus some. From that table come the V and J calls and clone size; the DNA was used to work out D and trimming. This table has more than 35,000 clones, more than 70% appearing once. The source is a human donor in a cohort sampled during active COVID-19. Source material: peripheral blood. The rearrangement links TRBV2 to TRBJ2-2, with 8 bases identical to TRBD2. As DNA, the CDR3 is TGTGCCAGCAGCCGACTAGCGAGCGGAACCGGGGAGCTGTTTTTT. This codes for CASSRLASGTGELFF.